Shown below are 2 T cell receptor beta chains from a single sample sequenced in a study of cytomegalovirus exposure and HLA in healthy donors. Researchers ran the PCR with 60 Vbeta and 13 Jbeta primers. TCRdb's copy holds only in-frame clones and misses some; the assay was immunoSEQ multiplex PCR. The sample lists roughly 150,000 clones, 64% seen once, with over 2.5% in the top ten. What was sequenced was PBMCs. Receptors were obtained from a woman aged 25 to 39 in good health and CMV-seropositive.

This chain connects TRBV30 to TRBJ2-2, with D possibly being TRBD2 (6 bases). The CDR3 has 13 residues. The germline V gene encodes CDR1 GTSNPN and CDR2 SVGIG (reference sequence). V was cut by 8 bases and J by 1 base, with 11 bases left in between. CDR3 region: CALSGVNTGELFF. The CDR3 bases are TGTGCCCTCTCGGGGGTGAACACCGGGGAGCTGTTTTTT.

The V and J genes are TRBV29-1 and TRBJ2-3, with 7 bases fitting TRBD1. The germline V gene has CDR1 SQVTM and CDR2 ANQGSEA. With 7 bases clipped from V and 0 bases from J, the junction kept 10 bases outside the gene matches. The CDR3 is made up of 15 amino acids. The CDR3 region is CSADLGQASTDTQYF. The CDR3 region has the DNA TGCAGCGCCGACCTCGGACAGGCTAGCACAGATACGCAGTATTTT.